This is a list of T cell receptor beta chains from one sample in a study of neurological immune-mediated disorders. TCRdb called the 5' RACE reads again in MiXCR, with one record for every CDR3 protein. Of 50,000 to 65,000 distinct CDR3 sequences listed, more than 3% are singletons. Input material: PBMCs. These TCRs come from a man aged 25 to 45 with multiple sclerosis. The CDR3 runs from the conserved cysteine through the conserved F or W. Each record gives: D gene, J gene, clone size, V gene, CDR3 protein, CDR3 DNA. D genes are given only for firm matches. Rows may omit the clone size; those that give it use once, few, many or a size class.

TRBD2 | TRBJ2-7 | many | TRBV5-1 | CASSLRGGHYEQYF | TGCGCCAGCAGCTTGCGGGGGGGCCACTACGAGCAGTACTTC
TRBD2 | TRBJ2-5 | few | TRBV6-6 | CASSAGLAGEWQTQYF | TGTGCCAGCAGTGCCGGACTAGCGGGAGAATGGCAGACCCAGTACTTC
TRBD1 | TRBJ2-3 | NA | TRBV28 | CASSRRDRGTDTQYF | TGTGCCAGCAGTCGACGGGACAGGGGCACAGATACGCAGTATTTT
NA | TRBJ1-5 | many | TRBV12-3/TRBV12-4 | CASRLDPQPQHF | TGTGCCAGCAGGTTAGATCCTCAGCCCCAGCATTTT
NA | TRBJ1-1 | many | TRBV5-1 | CASNWGADSPEAFF | TGCGCCTCCAACTGGGGGGCTGACTCCCCTGAAGCTTTCTTT
NA | TRBJ2-7 | many | TRBV3-1 | CASSQGTESKPGQYF | TGTGCCAGCAGCCAAGGGACGGAGTCAAAACCCGGGCAGTACTTC
TRBD1 | TRBJ2-7 | many | TRBV20-1 | CSARDIEGAYEQYF | TGCAGTGCTAGAGATATCGAGGGGGCGTACGAGCAGTACTTC
NA | TRBJ1-1 | many | TRBV12-3/TRBV12-4 | CASSPRGNMNTEAFF | TGTGCCAGCAGTCCAAGGGGCAACATGAACACTGAAGCTTTCTTT
TRBD1 | TRBJ1-5 | many | TRBV20-1 | CSANTGDSNQPQNF | TGCAGTGCAAACACAGGGGATAGCAATCAGCCCCAGAATTTT
NA | TRBJ2-1 | many | TRBV29-1 | CSVERGDREQFF | TGCAGCGTTGAAAGGGGGGACCGCGAGCAGTTCTTC
NA | TRBJ2-1 | many | TRBV6-2/TRBV6-3 | CASRRGQSSYNEQFF | TGTGCCAGCAGGCGGGGACAGAGCTCCTACAATGAGCAGTTCTTC